The rows below give T cell receptor beta chains drawn from one sample of a study of blood T cell repertoires in COVID-19. Using immunoSEQ multiplex PCR, the repertoire was profiled, and TCRdb retains in-frame clones only, with some absent. The data contain about 140,000 clones, roughly 85% of them singletons. Sequencing was done on a sample of peripheral blood. The receptors were sampled from a man aged 55 to 70 with acute or convalescent COVID-19. CDR3s include the opening cysteine and the closing phenylalanine or tryptophan. A D gene is named only where the DNA matches it firmly. A clone size is listed for some rows: how often the clone was seen (once, few, many), or a class if it is expanded.

TRBD2	TRBV28	TRBJ2-7	-	TGTGCCAGCCTGGGGGGTCCTAGCGGGAGTTTTGTGCAGTACTTC	CASLGGPSGSFVQYF
TRBD1	TRBV19	TRBJ1-2	-	TGTGCCAGTAGCCTTTTAACAGGGGGCAACATCCATGGCTACACCTTC	CASSLLTGGNIHGYTF
TRBD2	TRBV28	TRBJ2-7	many	TGTGCCAGCAGTTTTTCCCTAGCGGGCCTCTCCTACGAGCAGTACTTC	CASSFSLAGLSYEQYF
-	TRBV7-2	TRBJ2-3	-	TGTGCCAGCAGCTCCCCCGAGGCTAGCACAGATACGCAGTATTTT	CASSSPEASTDTQYF
TRBD2	TRBV19	TRBJ2-2	-	TGTGCCAGTAGTATAGGTAGCGGGAGGACCGGGGAGCTGTTTTTT	CASSIGSGRTGELFF
TRBD1	TRBV7-9	TRBJ1-5	-	TGTGCCAGCAGTCCCGACAGGGGCATCAATCAGCCCCAGCATTTT	CASSPDRGINQPQHF
TRBD2	TRBV3-1/TRBV3-2	TRBJ2-7	-	TGTGCCAGCAGCCAAGAGACTAGCGTGGGGGAGCAGTACTTC	CASSQETSVGEQYF
-	TRBV28	TRBJ2-3	-	TGTGCCAGCGGCTCCACATCAGATACGCAGTATTTT	CASGSTSDTQYF
-	TRBV27	TRBJ2-7	few	TGTGCCAGCAGTTCCCGGGACAACTCCTACGAGCAGTACTTC	CASSSRDNSYEQYF
TRBD1	TRBV14	TRBJ1-6	-	TGTGCCAGCAGCCAAGTCAGGGGGAATTCACCCCTCCACTTT	CASSQVRGNSPLHF
TRBD1	TRBV19	TRBJ1-5	-	TGTGCCAGTAGTATAGGCAAGGCAACAGGGGCTAGCAATCAGCCCCAGCATTTT	CASSIGKATGASNQPQHF
-	TRBV19	TRBJ1-5	few	TGTGCCAGTAGTCAGCAGGGGAGACAGCCCCAGCATTTT	CASSQQGRQPQHF
-	TRBV3-1/TRBV3-2	TRBJ1-1	-	TGTGCCAGCAGCCCGGGATCTGGAGGCAGAGCTGAAGCTTTCTTT	CASSPGSGGRAEAFF
-	TRBV28	TRBJ2-2	-	TGTGCCAGCAGTTTTTCCGGGGGGAACACCGGGGAGCTGTTTTTT	CASSFSGGNTGELFF
-	TRBV27	TRBJ2-5	-	TGTGCCAGCAGTTTGAGGCCCAAAGGGAGGGAGACCCAGTACTTC	CASSLRPKGRETQYF
TRBD1	TRBV29-1	TRBJ2-5	once	TGCAGCGTTGGGGGACAGCAAGAGACCCAGTACTTC	CSVGGQQETQYF
TRBD2	TRBV7-9	TRBJ2-7	few	TGTGCCAGCAGCCGCGGGACTAGCGGTACCTACGAGCAGTACTTC	CASSRGTSGTYEQYF
-	TRBV29-1	TRBJ2-1	-	TGCAGCGTGACGGCCGGGACATCGAACAATGAGCAGTTCTTC	CSVTAGTSNNEQFF
TRBD1	TRBV5-1	TRBJ1-4	-	TGCGCCAGCAGCCTCTCGGGACAGGGGGCGCGCGAAAAACTGTTTTTT	CASSLSGQGAREKLFF
TRBD1	TRBV4-1	TRBJ1-5	-	TGCGCCAGCAGCACAGGGGATGATCAGCCCCAGCATTTT	CASSTGDDQPQHF
-	TRBV6-5	TRBJ1-2	many	TGTGCCAGCAGTTCGAGGGTTAGCGGCTACACCTTC	CASSSRVSGYTF
-	TRBV6-1	TRBJ1-1	-	TGTGCCAGCAGTGAAGCGCTTGGCGGTTCTCACTTGAACACTGAAGCTTTCTTT	CASSEALGGSHLNTEAFF
TRBD1	TRBV19	TRBJ2-2	-	TGTGCCAGTAGTCGGCGGGGGACAGGGGGCACCGGGGAGCTGTTTTTT	CASSRRGTGGTGELFF
TRBD1	TRBV28	TRBJ2-1	-	TGTGCCAGCATGACCTCGACAGGGGGTCATGAGCAGTTCTTC	CASMTSTGGHEQFF
-	TRBV6-5	TRBJ2-3	-	TGTGCCAGCAGTCGCGGAGATACGCAGTATTTT	CASSRGDTQYF
-	TRBV7-8	TRBJ2-3	-	TGTGCCAGCAGCTTAATGGGCAGGGGATCCACAGATACGCAGTATTTT	CASSLMGRGSTDTQYF
-	TRBV5-1	TRBJ2-2	few	TGCGCCAGCAGCTTGGAGGCAGGGGCCGGGGAGCTGTTTTTT	CASSLEAGAGELFF
-	TRBV4-3	TRBJ1-3	-	TGCGCCAGCAGCCAAGATCTTAACTCAGGGAAAGGAAACACCATATATTTT	CASSQDLNSGKGNTIYF
TRBD1	TRBV6-5	TRBJ1-4	-	TGTGCCAGCAGTCTCACGACAGGGTCTAATGAAAAACTGTTTTTT	CASSLTTGSNEKLFF